The clone carrying this T cell receptor (beta chain) was recorded many times. Its antigen is unidentified. TCRdb reprocessed the RT-PCR reads via MiXCR and lists one record per CDR3 protein. The sample lists 400,000 to 650,000 distinct CDR3 sequences; less than 7.5% were seen once. This sample is drawn from a study of response to subunit inactivated influenza vaccine. Study findings and constraints: After each seasonal influenza vaccination, few new T cells are recruited, the authors suggested.

Trimming took off 6 bases at V and 8 bases at J, with 10 bases between the two ends. The CDR3 sequence is 11 residues long. The chain joins TRBV12-3 or TRBV12-4 to TRBJ1-2, with D possibly being TRBD1 (6 bases). The sequenced sample was PBMCs from blood, obtained less than 30 months after vaccination. The receptor's source is a man between 50 and 69 years old who received an inactivated influenza vaccine. In DNA, the CDR3 is TGTGCCAGCAGCTCAGGGGTCGGCTACACCTTC. Amino acid sequence: CASSSGVGYTF.